The source of this T cell receptor beta chain is a study of Ad26.COV2.S vaccination and SARS-CoV-2 variants. On the study more broadly: Intramuscularly, Ad26.COV2.S was given either once or twice, 56 days apart.

Measured with immunoSEQ multiplex PCR; TCRdb has only the in-frame clones, and not every one. The table shows roughly 300,000 clones, with about 86% occurring only once. Study-wide points: Spike-specific CD8+ and CD4+ T cell responses reportedly showed substantial breadth after vaccination. People who got the vaccine or the placebo had similar non-spike TCR breadth. People who got the vaccine had more spike-specific TCR breadth than people who got placebo.

Comments on this clone: Antigen: not known.

Treatment noted: 19 received Ad26.COV2.S at low or high dose, single or two shots; about five received placebo; per-sample allocation not given. Samples were taken on day 63 after the first vaccine or placebo injection. This specimen consisted of peripheral blood, obtained in a trial of Ad26.COV2.S vaccine versus placebo. This TCR was recovered from a person aged 18 to 65 who received the Ad26.COV2.S COVID-19 vaccine or a placebo.

In DNA, the CDR3 is TGTGCCAGCAGCTTAGATTGGGACCCGTGCTGTGGCTACACCTTC. This codes for CASSLDWDPCCGYTF. The chain carries TRBV7-6 and TRBJ1-2, with D possibly TRBD1 on 5 matching bases. Germline V lookup: CDR1 SGHVS, CDR2 FNYEAQ. V was cut by 1 base and J by 7 bases, with 16 bases left in between. The CDR3 is 15 amino acids.